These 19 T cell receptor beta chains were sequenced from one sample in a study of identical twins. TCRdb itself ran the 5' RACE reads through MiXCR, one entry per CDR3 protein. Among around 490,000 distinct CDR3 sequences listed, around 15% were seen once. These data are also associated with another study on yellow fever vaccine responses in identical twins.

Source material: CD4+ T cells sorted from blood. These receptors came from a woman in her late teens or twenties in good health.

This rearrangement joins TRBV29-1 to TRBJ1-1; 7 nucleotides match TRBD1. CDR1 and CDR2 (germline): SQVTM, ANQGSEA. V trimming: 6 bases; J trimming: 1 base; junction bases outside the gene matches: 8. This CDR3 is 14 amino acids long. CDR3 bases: TGCAGCGTCGTGGGACAGCCTAAGAACACTGAAGCTTTCTTT. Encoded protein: CSVVGQPKNTEAFF.

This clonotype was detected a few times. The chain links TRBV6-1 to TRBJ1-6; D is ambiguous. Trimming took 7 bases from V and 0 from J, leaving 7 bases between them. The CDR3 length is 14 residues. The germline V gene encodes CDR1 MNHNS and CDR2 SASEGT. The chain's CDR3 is CASTESSYNSPLHF. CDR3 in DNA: TGTGCCAGCACGGAAAGCTCCTATAATTCACCCCTCCACTTT.

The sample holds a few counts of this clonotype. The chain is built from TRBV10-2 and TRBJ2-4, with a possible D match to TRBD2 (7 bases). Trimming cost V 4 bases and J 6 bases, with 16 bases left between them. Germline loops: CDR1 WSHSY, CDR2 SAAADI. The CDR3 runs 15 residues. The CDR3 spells CASSGPRGAVNIQYF. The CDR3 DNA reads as TGCGCCAGCAGTGGCCCTCGGGGGGCGGTAAACATTCAGTACTTC.

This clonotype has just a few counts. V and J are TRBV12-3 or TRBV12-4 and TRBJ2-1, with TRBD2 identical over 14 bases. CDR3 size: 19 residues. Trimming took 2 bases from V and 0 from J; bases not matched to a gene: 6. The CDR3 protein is CASSLRGLAGDRSYNEQFF. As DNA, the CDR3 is TGTGCCAGCAGTTTACGGGGACTAGCGGGAGATCGCTCCTACAATGAGCAGTTCTTC.

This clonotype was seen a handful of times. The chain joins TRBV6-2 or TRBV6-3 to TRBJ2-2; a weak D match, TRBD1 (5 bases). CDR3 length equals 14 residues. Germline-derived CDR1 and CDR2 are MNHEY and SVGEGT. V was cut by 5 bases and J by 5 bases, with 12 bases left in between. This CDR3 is CASSPSPGTGELFF. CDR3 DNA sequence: TGTGCCAGCAGTCCCTCCCCAGGGACCGGGGAGCTGTTTTTT.

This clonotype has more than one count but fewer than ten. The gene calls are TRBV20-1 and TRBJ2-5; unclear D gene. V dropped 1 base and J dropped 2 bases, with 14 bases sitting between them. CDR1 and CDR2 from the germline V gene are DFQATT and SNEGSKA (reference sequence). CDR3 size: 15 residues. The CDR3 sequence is CSARVGSGPQETQYF. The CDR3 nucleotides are TGCAGTGCTAGAGTTGGCAGTGGCCCTCAAGAGACCCAGTACTTC.

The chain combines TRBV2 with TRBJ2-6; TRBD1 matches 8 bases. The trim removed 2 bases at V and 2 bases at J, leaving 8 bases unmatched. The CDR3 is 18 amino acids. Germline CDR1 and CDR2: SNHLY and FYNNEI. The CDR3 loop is CASSEISQGAAGANVLTF. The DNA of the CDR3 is TGTGCCAGCAGTGAAATAAGTCAGGGGGCAGCTGGGGCCAACGTCCTGACTTTC. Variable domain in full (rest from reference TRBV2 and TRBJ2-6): EPEVTQTPSHQVTQMGQEVILRCVPISNHLYFYWYRQILGQKVEFLVSFYNNEISEKSEIFDDQFSVERPDGSNFTLKIRSTKLEDSAMYFCASSEISQGAAGANVLTFGAGSRLTVL.

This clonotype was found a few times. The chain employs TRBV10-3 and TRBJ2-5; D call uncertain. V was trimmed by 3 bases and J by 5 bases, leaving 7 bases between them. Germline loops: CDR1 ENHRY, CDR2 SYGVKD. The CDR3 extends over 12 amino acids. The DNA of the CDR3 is TGTGCCATCAGTGACTCATTGGAGACCCAGTACTTC. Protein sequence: CAISDSLETQYF.

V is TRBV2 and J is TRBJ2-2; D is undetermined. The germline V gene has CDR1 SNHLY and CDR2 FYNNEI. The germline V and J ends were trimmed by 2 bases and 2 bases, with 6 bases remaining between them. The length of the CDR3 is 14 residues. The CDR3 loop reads CASSEISNTGELFF. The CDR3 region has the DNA TGTGCCAGCAGTGAAATAAGTAACACCGGGGAGCTGTTTTTT.

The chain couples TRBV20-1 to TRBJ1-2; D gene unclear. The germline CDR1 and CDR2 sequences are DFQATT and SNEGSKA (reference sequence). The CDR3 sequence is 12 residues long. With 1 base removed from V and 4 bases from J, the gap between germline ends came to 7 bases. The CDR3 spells CSARGVVYGYTF. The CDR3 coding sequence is TGCAGTGCTAGAGGGGTTGTCTATGGCTACACCTTC.

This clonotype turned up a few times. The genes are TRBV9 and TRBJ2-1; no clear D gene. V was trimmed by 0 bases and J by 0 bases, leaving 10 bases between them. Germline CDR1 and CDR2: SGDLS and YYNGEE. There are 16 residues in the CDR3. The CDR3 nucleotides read TGTGCCAGCAGCGTAGGTCCCCTGAGCTCCTACAATGAGCAGTTCTTC. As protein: CASSVGPLSSYNEQFF.

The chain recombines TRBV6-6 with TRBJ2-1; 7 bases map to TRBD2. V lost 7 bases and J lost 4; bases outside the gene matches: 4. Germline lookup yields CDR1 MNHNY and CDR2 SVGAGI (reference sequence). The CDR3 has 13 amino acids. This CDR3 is CASKEGGYNEQFF. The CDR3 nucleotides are TGTGCCAGCAAAGAGGGAGGGTACAATGAGCAGTTCTTC.

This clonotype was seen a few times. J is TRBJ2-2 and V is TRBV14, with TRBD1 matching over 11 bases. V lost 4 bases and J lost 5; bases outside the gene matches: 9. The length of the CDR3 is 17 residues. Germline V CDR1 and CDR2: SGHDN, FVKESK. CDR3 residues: CASSPRTGGIGTGELFF. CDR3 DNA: TGTGCCAGCAGCCCCAGGACAGGGGGCATTGGAACCGGGGAGCTGTTTTTT.

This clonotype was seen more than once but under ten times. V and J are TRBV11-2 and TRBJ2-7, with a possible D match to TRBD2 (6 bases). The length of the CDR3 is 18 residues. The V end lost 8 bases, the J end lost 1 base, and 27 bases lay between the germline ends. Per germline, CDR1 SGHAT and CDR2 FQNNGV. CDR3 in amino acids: CASARGSGTRSQSYEQYF. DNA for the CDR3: TGTGCCAGCGCCCGGGGTAGCGGTACCCGGAGCCAATCCTACGAGCAGTACTTC.

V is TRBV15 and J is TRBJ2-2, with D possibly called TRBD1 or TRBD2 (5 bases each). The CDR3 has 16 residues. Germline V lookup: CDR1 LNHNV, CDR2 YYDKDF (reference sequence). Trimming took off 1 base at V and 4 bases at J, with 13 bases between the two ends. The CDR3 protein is CATSRGKGPLTGELFF. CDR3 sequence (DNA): TGTGCCACCAGCAGAGGGAAGGGACCACTCACCGGGGAGCTGTTTTTT.

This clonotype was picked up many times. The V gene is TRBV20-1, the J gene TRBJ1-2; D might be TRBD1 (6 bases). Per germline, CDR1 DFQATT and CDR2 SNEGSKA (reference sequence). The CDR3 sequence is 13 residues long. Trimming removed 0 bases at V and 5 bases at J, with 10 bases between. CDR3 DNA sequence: TGCAGTGCTAGAGATATCACAGGGTATGGCTACACCTTC. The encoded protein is CSARDITGYGYTF.

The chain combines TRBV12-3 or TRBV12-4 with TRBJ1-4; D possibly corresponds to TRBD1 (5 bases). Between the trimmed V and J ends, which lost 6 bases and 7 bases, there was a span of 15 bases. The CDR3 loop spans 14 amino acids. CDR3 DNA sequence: TGTGCCAGCAGCCTCAGCGCAGGGCGTGAAAAACTGTTTTTT. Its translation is CASSLSAGREKLFF.

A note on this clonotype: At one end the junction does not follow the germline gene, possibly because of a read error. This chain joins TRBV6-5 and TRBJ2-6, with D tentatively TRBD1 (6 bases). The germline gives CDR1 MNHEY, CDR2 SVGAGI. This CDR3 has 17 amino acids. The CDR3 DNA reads TGTACCAGCAGTTCCGACAGGAGGTATTCTGGGGCCAACGTCCTGACTTTC. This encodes CTSSSDRRYSGANVLTF.

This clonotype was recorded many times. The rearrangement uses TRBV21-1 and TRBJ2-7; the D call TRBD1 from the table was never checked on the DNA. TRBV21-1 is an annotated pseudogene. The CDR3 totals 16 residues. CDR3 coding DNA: TGTGCCAGCAGCAAAAAAGGGGACAGGGGGAAGTACGAGCAGTACTTC. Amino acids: CASSKKGDRGKYEQYF.